Here is one TCR beta chain with its context. Cells designated naive CD8 were CD45RO-negative and were positively selected for CCR7, with terminally differentiated effector memory CD45RA+ cells excluded. The sample originates from a study of shared clonotypes between healthy human individuals. Germline assignment: CDR1 LNHDA and CDR2 SQIVND (reference sequence). The V gene lost 7 bases and the J gene lost 1 base, with 14 bases spanning the gap. The CDR3 extends over 15 amino acids. The assay was immunoSEQ multiplex PCR, and TCRdb's table has in-frame clones only and misses some. The table shows 500,000 to 700,000 clones, with about 95% occurring only once.

The sample was naive CD8+ T cells sorted from blood. The TCR sequence derives from a woman aged 25 to 45 in good health. The chain has TRBV19 and TRBJ1-5; tentative D call: TRBD1 (5 bases). The CDR3 region is CASTKLWGSNQPQHF. DNA for the CDR3: TGTGCCAGTACCAAACTGTGGGGGAGCAATCAGCCCCAGCATTTT.